The T cell receptor beta chain described here comes from a study of T-cell reconstitution after alpha-beta-depleted transplantation in children. Unique molecular identifiers were incorporated when the TCRbeta library was constructed. MiXCR, run by TCRdb on the PCR reads, gives a single entry per CDR3 protein. This table holds some 200,000 distinct CDR3 sequences, about 6.8% found once. The CDR3 totals 14 residues. Sequencing used PBMCs from the stem cell graft donor, obtained from the stem cell graft. The TCR was taken from a human donor who donated a stem cell graft to a child with Wiskott-Aldrich syndrome. J is TRBJ2-2 and V is TRBV8-2; the table gives TRBD1 as D, unverified against the DNA. TRBV8-2 corresponds to a pseudogene. CDR3 region: CASGLGQLTGELFF. CDR3 bases: TGTGCCAGCGGCCTGGGACAGCTCACCGGGGAGCTGTTTTTT.